This TCR beta chain was recovered during a study of cytomegalovirus exposure and HLA in healthy donors. Study results and caveats: The Asian-associated ancestry cluster reportedly had fewer N-insertions than the roughly 670-donor mean in a later analysis.

PCR involved 60 Vbeta and 13 Jbeta primers. Sequenced by immunoSEQ multiplex PCR; TCRdb stores in-frame clones only, minus some. The data hold over 100,000 clones, with around 8.5% observed a single time. The donors (healthy individuals) were bone marrow donors. Only a few counts were recorded for this clone. Its antigen is unidentified. The CDR3 runs 13 residues. Germline values: CDR1 SQVTM, CDR2 ANQGSEA. The junction had 4 bases not matched to a gene; V was cut back by 4 bases and J by 3 bases. This sequence originates from a middle-aged man in good health and CMV-seronegative. The specimen sequenced was PBMCs. The chain uses TRBV29-1 and TRBJ2-5; 8 positions agree with TRBD1. In nucleotides, the CDR3 is TGCAGCGTTGGGGACAGGCCGAAAGAGACCCAGTACTTC. This translates into CSVGDRPKETQYF.